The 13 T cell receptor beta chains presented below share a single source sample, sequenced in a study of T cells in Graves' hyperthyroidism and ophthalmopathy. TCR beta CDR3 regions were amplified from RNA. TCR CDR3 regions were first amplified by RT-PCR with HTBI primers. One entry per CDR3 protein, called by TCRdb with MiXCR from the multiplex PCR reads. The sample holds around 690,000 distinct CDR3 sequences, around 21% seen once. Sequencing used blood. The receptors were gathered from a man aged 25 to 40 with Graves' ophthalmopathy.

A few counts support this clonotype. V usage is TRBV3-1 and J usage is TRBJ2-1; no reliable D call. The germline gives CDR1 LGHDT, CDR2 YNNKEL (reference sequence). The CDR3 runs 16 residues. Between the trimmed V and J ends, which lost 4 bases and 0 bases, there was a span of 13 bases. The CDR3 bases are TGTGCCAGCAGCCGCCCCGGTCGGATCTCCTACAATGAGCAGTTCTTC. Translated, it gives CASSRPGRISYNEQFF.

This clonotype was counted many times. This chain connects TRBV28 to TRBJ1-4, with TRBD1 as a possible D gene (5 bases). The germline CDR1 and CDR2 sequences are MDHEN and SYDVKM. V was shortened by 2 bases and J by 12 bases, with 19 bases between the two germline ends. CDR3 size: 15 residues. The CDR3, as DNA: TGTGCCAGCAGTTTACTGGCCTTACCGGGGGGAGAACTGTTTTTT. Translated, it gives CASSLLALPGGELFF.

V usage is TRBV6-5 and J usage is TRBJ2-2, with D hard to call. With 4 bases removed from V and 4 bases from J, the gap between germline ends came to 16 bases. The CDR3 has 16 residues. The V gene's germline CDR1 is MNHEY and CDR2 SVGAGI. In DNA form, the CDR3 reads TGTGCCAGCAGTTTTAGTTGGAATAGCCGCACCGGGGAGCTGTTTTTT. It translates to CASSFSWNSRTGELFF.

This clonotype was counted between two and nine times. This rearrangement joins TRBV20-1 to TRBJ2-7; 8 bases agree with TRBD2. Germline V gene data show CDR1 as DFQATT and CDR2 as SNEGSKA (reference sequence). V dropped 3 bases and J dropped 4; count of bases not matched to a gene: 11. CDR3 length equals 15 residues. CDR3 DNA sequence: TGCAGTGCTAGGGTCACCGGGACTAGTCCGTACGAGCAGTACTTC. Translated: CSARVTGTSPYEQYF.

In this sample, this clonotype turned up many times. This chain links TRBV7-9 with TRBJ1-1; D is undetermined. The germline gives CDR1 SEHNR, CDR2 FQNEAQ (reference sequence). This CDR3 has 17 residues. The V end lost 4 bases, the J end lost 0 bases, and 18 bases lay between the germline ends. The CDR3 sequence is CASSSPFPGLMNTEAFF. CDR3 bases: TGTGCCAGCAGCTCCCCTTTTCCTGGACTGATGAACACTGAAGCTTTCTTT. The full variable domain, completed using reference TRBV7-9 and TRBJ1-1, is DTGVSQNPRHKITKRGQNVTFRCDPISEHNRLYWYRQTLGQGPEFLTYFQNEAQLEKSRLLSDRFSAERPKGSFSTLEIQRTEQGDSAMYLCASSSPFPGLMNTEAFFGQGTRLTVV.

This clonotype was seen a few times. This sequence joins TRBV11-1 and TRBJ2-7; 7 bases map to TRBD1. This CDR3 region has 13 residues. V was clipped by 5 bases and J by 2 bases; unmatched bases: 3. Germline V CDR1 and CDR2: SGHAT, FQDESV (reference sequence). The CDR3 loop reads CASSGQAPYEQYF. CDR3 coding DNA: TGTGCCAGCAGCGGACAGGCCCCCTACGAGCAGTACTTC.

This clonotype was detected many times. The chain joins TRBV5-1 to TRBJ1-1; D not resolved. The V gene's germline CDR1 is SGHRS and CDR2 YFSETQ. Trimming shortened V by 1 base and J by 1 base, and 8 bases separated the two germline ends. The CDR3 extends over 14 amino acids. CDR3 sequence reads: CASSLSKWNTEAFF. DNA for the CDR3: TGCGCCAGCAGCTTGTCAAAGTGGAACACTGAAGCTTTCTTT.

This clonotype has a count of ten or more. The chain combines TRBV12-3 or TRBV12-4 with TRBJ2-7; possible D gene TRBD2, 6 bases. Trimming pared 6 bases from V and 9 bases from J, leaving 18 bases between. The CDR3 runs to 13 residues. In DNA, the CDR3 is TGTGCCAGCAGCCTAGGGGACTCCTTCGGGCAGTACTTC. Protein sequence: CASSLGDSFGQYF.

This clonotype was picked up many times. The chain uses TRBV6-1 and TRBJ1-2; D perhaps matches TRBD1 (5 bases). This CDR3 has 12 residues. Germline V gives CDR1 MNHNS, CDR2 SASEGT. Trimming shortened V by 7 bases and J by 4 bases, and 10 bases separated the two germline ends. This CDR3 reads CASIGQGYGYTF. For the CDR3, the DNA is TGTGCCAGCATAGGCCAGGGCTATGGCTACACCTTC.

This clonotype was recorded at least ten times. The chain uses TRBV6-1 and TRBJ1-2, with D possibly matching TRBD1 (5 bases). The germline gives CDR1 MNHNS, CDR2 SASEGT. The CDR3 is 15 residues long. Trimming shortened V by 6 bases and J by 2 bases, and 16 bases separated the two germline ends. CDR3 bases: TGTGCCAGCAGCCGCTCCTCGACAGCAAACTATGGCTACACCTTC. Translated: CASSRSSTANYGYTF.

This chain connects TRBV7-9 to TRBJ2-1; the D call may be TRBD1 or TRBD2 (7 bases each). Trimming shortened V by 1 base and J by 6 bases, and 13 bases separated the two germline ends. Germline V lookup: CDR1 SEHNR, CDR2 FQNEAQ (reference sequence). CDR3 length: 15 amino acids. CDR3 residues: CASSLGAGGVNEQFF. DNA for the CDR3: TGTGCCAGCAGCTTAGGGGCAGGGGGGGTCAATGAGCAGTTCTTC.

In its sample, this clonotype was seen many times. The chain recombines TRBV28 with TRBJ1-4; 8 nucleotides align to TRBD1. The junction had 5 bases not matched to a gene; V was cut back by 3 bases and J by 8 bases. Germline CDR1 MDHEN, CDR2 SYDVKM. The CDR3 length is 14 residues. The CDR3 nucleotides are TGTGCCAGCAGTTTTCAGGGGGCGCGGGAAAAACTGTTTTTT. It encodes CASSFQGAREKLFF.

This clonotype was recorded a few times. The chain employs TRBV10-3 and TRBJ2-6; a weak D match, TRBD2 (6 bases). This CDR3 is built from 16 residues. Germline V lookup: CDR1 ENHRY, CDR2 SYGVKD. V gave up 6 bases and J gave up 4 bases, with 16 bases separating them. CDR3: CAISQPEAGGANVLTF. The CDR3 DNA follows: TGTGCCATCAGCCAACCCGAGGCGGGAGGGGCCAACGTCCTGACTTTC.